The clone carrying this T cell receptor beta chain was counted ten times or more. The antigen is unknown. The sample comes from a study of Graves' ophthalmopathy and Graves' hyperthyroidism. Across the study: Researchers obtained peripheral blood at initial diagnosis, before any treatment had begun. Study-level points and caveats: With about 71% sensitivity and about 78% specificity, the model predicted ophthalmopathy progression.

For repertoire sequencing, the TCR beta CDR3 regions were amplified from RNA transcripts. First-round RT-PCR relied on HTBI primers, and a second-round multiplex PCR came next. TCRdb analysed the multiplex PCR reads with MiXCR anew, one entry per CDR3 protein. The data show 600,000 to 700,000 distinct CDR3 sequences, about two fifths seen once. V lost 4 bases and J 8 bases, leaving 15 bases between the germline ends. The CDR3 runs to 14 residues. Germline assignment: CDR1 SGHVS and CDR2 FQNEAQ. Thyroid ultrasound, orbital computed tomography, TRAb, serum thyroxine and clinical symptoms formed the basis of diagnosis.

V and J are TRBV7-8 and TRBJ1-5; D is unresolved. What was sequenced was peripheral blood. This TCR was sampled from an adult man with Graves' ophthalmopathy. CDR3 loop: CASSYSSGTEPQHF. CDR3 coding DNA: TGTGCCAGCAGCTACAGCTCGGGTACTGAGCCCCAGCATTTT. Together with reference TRBV7-8 and TRBJ1-5, the CDR3 gives the full variable domain: GAGVSQSPRYKVAKRGQDVALRCDPISGHVSLFWYQQALGQGPEFLTYFQNEAQLDKSGLPSDRFFAERPEGSVSTLKIQRTQQEDSAVYLCASSYSSGTEPQHFGDGTRLSIL.